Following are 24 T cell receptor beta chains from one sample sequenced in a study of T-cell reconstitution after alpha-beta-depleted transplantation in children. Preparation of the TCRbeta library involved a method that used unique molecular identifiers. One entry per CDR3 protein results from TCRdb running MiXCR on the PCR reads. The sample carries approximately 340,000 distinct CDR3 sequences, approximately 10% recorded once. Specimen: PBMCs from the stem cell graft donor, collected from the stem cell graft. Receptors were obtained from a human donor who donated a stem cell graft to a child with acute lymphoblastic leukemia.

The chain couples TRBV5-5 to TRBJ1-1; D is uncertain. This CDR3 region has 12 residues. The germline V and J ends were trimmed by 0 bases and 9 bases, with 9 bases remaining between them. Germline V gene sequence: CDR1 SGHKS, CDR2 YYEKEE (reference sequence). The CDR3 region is CASSLEGCQAFF. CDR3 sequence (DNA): TGTGCCAGCAGCTTGGAAGGGTGCCAAGCTTTCTTT.

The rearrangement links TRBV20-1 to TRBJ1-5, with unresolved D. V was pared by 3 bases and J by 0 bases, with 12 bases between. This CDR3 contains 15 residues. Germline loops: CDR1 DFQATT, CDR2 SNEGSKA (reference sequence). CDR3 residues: CSARSPGASNQPQHF. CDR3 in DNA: TGCAGTGCTAGGAGTCCAGGAGCTAGCAATCAGCCCCAGCATTTT.

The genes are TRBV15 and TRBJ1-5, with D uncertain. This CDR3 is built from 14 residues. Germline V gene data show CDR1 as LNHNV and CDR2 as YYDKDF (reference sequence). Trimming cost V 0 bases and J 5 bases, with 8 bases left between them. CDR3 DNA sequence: TGTGCCACCAGCAGAGATTTGGGAGATCAGCCCCAGCATTTT. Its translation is CATSRDLGDQPQHF.

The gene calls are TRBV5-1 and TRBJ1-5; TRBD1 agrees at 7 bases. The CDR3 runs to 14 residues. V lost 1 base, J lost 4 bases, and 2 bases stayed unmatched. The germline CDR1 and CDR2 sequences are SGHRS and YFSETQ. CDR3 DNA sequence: TGCGCCAGCAGCTTGACAGGGGATAATCAGCCCCAGCATTTT. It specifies CASSLTGDNQPQHF.

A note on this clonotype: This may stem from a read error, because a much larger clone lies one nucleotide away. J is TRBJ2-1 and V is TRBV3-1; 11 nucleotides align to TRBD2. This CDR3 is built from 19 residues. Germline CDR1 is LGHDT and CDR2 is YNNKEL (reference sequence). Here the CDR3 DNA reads TGTGCCTGCAGCCAAGACGTGGGACTAGCGGTTAGCTCCTACAATGAGCAGTTCTTC. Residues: CACSQDVGLAVSSYNEQFF.

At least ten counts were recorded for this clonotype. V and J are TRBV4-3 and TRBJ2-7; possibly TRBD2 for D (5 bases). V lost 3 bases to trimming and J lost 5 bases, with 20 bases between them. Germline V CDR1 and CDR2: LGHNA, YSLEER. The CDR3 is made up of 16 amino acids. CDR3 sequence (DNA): TGCGCCAGCAGCCAGGTTGTGCCGGGCCCACTAGACGAGCAGTACTTC. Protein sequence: CASSQVVPGPLDEQYF.

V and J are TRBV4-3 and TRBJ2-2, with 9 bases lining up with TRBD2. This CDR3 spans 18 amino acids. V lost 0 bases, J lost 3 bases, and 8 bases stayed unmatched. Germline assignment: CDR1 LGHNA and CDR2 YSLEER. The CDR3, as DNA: TGCGCCAGCAGCCAAGAGGGTGGCGGGAGGGGTGACACCGGGGAGCTGTTTTTT. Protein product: CASSQEGGGRGDTGELFF.

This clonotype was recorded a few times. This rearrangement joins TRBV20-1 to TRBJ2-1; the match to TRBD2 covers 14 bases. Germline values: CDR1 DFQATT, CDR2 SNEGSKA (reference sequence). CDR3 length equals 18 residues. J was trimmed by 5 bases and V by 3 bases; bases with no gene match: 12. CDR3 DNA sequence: TGCAGTGCTAGCCGGACTAGCGGGAGGAATGGGGCGAACAATGAGCAGTTCTTC. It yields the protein CSASRTSGRNGANNEQFF.

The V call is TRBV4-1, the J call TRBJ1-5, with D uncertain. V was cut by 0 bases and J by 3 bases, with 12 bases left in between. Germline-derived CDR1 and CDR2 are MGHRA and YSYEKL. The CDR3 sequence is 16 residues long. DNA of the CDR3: TGCGCCAGCAGCCAAGATTGGATGGGAGACAATCAGCCCCAGCATTTT. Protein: CASSQDWMGDNQPQHF.

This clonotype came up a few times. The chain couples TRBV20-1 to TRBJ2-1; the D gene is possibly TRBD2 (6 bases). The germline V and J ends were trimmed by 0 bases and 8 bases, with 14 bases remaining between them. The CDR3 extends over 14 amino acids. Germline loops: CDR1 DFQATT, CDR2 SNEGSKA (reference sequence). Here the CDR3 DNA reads TGCAGTGCTAGAGAGGGGGGAGTAAGCTATGAGCAGTTCTTC. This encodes CSAREGGVSYEQFF.

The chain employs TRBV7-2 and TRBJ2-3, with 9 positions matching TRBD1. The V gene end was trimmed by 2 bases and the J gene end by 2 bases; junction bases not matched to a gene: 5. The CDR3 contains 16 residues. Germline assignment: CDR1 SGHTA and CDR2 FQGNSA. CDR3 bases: TGTGCCAGCAGCTTATGGACAGGGGTCTCCACAGATACGCAGTATTTT. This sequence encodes CASSLWTGVSTDTQYF.

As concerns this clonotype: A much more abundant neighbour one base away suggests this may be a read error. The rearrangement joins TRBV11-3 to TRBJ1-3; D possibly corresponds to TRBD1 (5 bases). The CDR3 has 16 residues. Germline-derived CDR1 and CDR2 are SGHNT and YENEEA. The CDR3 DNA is TGTGCCAGCAGATTAGACAGCAGGGACTCTGGAAACACCATATATTTT. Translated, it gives CASRLDSRDSGNTIYF.

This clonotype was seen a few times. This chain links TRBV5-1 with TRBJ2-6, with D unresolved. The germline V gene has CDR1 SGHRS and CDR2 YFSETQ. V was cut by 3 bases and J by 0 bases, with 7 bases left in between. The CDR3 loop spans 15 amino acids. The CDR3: CASSSEISGANVLTF. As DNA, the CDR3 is TGCGCCAGCAGCTCAGAAATCTCTGGGGCCAACGTCCTGACTTTC.

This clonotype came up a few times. The chain's CDR3 is CASSKDRGGTNEKLFF. CDR3 sequence (DNA): TGTGCCAGCAGCAAGGACAGGGGTGGGACTAATGAAAAACTGTTTTTT. The gene calls are TRBV7-9 and TRBJ1-4, with TRBD1 matching over 9 bases. The V segment lost 5 bases and the J segment 2 bases; nucleotides outside the gene matches: 6. Germline V gene lookup returns CDR1 SEHNR and CDR2 FQNEAQ (reference sequence). This CDR3 has 16 amino acids. The complete variable domain, with remaining parts taken from reference TRBV7-9 and TRBJ1-4, reads DTGVSQNPRHKITKRGQNVTFRCDPISEHNRLYWYRQTLGQGPEFLTYFQNEAQLEKSRLLSDRFSAERPKGSFSTLEIQRTEQGDSAMYLCASSKDRGGTNEKLFFGSGTQLSVL.

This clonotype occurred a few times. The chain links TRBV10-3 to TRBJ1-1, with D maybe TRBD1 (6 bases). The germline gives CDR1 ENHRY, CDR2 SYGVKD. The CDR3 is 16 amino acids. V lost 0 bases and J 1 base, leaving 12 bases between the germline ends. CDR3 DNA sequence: TGTGCCATCAGTGAGTCAGGGGGAAGGGGGAACACTGAAGCTTTCTTT. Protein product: CAISESGGRGNTEAFF.

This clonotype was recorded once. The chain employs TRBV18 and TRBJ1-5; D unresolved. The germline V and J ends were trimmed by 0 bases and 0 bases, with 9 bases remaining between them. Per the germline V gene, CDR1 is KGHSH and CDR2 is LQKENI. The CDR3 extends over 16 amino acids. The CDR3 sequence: CASSPPGGNSNQPQHF. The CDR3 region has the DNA TGTGCCAGCTCACCACCGGGAGGAAATAGCAATCAGCCCCAGCATTTT.

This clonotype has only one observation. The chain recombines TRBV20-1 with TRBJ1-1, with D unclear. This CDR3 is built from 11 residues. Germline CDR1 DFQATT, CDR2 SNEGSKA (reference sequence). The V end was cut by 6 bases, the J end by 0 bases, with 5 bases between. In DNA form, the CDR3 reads TGCAGTGCGTGGCTGAACACTGAAGCTTTCTTT. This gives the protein CSAWLNTEAFF.

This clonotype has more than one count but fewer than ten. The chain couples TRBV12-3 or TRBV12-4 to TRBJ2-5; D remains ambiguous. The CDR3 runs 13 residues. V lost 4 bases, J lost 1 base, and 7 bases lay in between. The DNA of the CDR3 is TGTGCCAGCAGTTCGAACTTCCAAGAGACCCAGTACTTC. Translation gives CASSSNFQETQYF.

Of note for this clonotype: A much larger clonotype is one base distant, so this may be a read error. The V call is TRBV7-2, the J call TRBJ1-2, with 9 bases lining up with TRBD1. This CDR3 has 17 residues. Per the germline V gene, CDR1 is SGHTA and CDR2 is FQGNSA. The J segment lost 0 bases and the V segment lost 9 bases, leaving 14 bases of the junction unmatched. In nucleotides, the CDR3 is TGTGCCAGAAGCCGTCCCGGGACAGGGAAAGCTAACTATGGCTACACCTTC. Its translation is CARSRPGTGKANYGYTF. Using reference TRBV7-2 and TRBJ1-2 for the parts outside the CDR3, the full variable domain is GAGVSQSPSNKVTEKGKDVELRCDPISGHTALYWYRQSLGQGLEFLIYFQGNSAPDKSGLPSDRFSAERTGGSVSTLTIQRTQQEDSAVYLCARSRPGTGKANYGYTFGSGTRLTVV.

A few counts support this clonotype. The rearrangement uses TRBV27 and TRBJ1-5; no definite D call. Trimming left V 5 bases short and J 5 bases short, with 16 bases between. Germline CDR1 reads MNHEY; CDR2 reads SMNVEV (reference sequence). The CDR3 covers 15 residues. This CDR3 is CASSREGIIDQPQHF. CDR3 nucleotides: TGTGCCAGCAGTAGAGAAGGAATTATAGATCAGCCCCAGCATTTT.

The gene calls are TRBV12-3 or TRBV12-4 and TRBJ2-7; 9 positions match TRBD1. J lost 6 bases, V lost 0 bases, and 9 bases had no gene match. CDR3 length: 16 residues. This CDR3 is CASSLALVGQGGEQYF. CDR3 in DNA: TGTGCCAGCAGTTTAGCGCTCGTGGGACAGGGAGGCGAGCAGTACTTC.

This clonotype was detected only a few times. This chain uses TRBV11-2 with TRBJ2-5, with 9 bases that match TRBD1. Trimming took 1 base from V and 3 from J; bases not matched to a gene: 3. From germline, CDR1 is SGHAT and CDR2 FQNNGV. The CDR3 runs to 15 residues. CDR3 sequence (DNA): TGTGCCAGCAGCTTAGGGGACAGGGATGAAGAGACCCAGTACTTC. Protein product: CASSLGDRDEETQYF.

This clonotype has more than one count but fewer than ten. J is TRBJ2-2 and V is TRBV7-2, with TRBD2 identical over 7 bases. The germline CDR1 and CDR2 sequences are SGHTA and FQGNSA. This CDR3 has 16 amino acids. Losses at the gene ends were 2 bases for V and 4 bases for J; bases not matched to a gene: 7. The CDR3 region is CASSLIAGVGTGELFF. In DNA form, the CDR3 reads TGTGCCAGCAGCTTAATTGCGGGAGTCGGCACCGGGGAGCTGTTTTTT.

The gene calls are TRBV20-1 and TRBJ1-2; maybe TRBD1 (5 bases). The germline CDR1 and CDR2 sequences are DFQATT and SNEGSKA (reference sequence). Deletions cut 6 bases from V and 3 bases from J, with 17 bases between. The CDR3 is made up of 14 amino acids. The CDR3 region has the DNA TGCAGTGCCCTACCGCCCCGGGGCCACTATGGCTACACCTTC. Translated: CSALPPRGHYGYTF.